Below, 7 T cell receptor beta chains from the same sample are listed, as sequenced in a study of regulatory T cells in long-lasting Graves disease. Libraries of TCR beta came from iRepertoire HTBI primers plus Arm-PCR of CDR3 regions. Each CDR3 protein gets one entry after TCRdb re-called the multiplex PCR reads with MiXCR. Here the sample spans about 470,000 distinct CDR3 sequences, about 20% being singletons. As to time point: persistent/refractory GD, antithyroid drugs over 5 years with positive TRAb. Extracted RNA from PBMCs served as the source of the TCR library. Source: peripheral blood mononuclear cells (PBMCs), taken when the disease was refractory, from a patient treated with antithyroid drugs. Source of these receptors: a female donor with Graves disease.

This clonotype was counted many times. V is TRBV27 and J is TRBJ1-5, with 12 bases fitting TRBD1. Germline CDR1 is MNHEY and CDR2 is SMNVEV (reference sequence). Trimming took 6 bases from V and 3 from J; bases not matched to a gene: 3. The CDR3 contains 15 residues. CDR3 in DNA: TGTGCCAGCAGAACGGGACAGGGGGCCAATCAGCCCCAGCATTTT. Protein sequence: CASRTGQGANQPQHF.

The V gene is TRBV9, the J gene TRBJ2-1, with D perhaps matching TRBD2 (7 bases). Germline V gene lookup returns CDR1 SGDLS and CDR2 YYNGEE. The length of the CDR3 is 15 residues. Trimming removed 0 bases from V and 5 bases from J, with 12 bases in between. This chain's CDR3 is CASSVEGEGDNEQFF. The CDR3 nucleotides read TGTGCCAGCAGCGTAGAGGGGGAGGGAGACAATGAGCAGTTCTTC.

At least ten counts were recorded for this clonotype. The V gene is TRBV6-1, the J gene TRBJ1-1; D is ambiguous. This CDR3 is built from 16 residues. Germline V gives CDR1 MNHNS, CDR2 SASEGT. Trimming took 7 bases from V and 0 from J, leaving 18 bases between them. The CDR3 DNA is TGTGCCAGCAAACCCCAGGACTCCTTCATGAACACTGAAGCTTTCTTT. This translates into CASKPQDSFMNTEAFF.

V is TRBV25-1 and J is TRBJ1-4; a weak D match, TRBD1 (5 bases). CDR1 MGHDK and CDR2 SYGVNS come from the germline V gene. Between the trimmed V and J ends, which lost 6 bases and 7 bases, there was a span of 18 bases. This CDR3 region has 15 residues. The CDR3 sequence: CASSPAGGIGEKLFF. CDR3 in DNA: TGTGCCAGCAGCCCTGCGGGGGGGATCGGTGAAAAACTGTTTTTT.

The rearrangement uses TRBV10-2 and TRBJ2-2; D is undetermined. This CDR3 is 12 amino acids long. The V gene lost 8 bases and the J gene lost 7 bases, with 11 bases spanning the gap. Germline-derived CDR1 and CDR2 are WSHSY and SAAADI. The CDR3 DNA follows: TGCGCCAGCTACGGGCGAGGCGGGGAGCTGTTTTTT. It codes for CASYGRGGELFF.

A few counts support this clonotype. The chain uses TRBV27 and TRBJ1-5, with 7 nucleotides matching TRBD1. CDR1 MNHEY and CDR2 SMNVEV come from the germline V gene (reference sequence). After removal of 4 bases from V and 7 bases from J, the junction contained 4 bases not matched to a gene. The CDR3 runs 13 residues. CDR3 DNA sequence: TGTGCCAGCAGTTACAGGGGTAGGCAGCCCCAGCATTTT. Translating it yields CASSYRGRQPQHF.

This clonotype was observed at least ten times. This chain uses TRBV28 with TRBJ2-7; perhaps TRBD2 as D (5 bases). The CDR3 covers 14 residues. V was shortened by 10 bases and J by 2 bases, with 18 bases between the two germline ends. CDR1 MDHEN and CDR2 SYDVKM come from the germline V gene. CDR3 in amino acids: CATQETKIPYEQYF. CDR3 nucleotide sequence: TGTGCCACCCAGGAGACTAAAATTCCCTACGAGCAGTACTTC.